Below, 10 T cell receptor beta chains from the same sample are listed, as sequenced in a study of T cell changes during pregnancy in multiple sclerosis. The data were produced by immunoSEQ multiplex PCR, yet TCRdb's version contains in-frame clones alone and is incomplete. The sample yields over 50,000 clones, 80% to 90% seen once. The sequencing sample was made of peripheral blood from another person, used as feeder cells. Source of these receptors: a human donor whose cells served as feeder cells for cultures in a pregnancy study.

This chain joins TRBV2 and TRBJ1-1; TRBD1 is a possible D gene (5 bases). The CDR3 is 13 amino acids. From germline, CDR1 is SNHLY and CDR2 FYNNEI. The V end lost 8 bases, the J end lost 4 bases, and 14 bases lay between the germline ends. DNA for the CDR3: TGTGCCAGCCAAGACAGCCTAGCCACTGAAGCTTTCTTT. This encodes CASQDSLATEAFF.

The chain carries TRBV9 and TRBJ2-5; no clear D. The CDR3 has 15 residues. V lost 4 bases and J 4 bases, leaving 17 bases between the germline ends. Germline CDR1 is SGDLS and CDR2 is YYNGEE. CDR3 nucleotides: TGTGCCAGCAGCCCTTCCCCTTCGTTTGGAGAGACCCAGTACTTC. It yields the protein CASSPSPSFGETQYF.

The V and J genes are TRBV25-1 and TRBJ2-7; 10 bases agree with TRBD1. The CDR3 length is 15 residues. The germline V gene encodes CDR1 MGHDK and CDR2 SYGVNS. Trimming removed 3 bases from V and 3 bases from J; junction bases left unmatched: 5. CDR3 in amino acids: CASSDPGTGVYEQYF. CDR3 coding DNA: TGTGCCAGCAGTGATCCCGGGACAGGGGTCTACGAGCAGTACTTC.

The chain recombines TRBV2 with TRBJ2-3; TRBD1 matches 7 bases. This CDR3 spans 15 amino acids. Per the germline V gene, CDR1 is SNHLY and CDR2 is FYNNEI. Germline trimming cut 6 bases from V and 1 base from J; bases unmatched to any gene: 7. DNA of the CDR3: TGTGCCAGCAGCGACAGGGTTCTCGGCACAGATACGCAGTATTTT. It yields the protein CASSDRVLGTDTQYF.

The chain is built from TRBV5-1 and TRBJ2-7; possibly TRBD2 for D (5 bases). Trimming removed 3 bases at V and 7 bases at J, with 14 bases between. Germline values: CDR1 SGHRS, CDR2 YFSETQ. This CDR3 spans 13 amino acids. CDR3 residues: CASSSASSGEQYF. DNA of the CDR3: TGCGCCAGCAGCTCAGCCTCATCGGGGGAGCAGTACTTC.

CDR3 region: CASSVGVRNQETQYF. Written as DNA, the CDR3 is TGTGCCAGCAGCGTAGGGGTAAGGAACCAAGAGACCCAGTACTTC. V gene TRBV9 combines with J gene TRBJ2-5; unclear D gene. Germline values: CDR1 SGDLS, CDR2 YYNGEE. The CDR3 totals 15 residues. V dropped 0 bases and J dropped 0 bases, with 9 bases sitting between them.

CDR3 bases: TGTGCCAGCAGTCCCCGGACAGGGGGCGGAGGGGGCTACACCTTC. Its translation: CASSPRTGGGGGYTF. The chain joins TRBV6-6 to TRBJ1-2; 11 nucleotides line up with TRBD1. The germline CDR1 and CDR2 sequences are MNHNY and SVGAGI (reference sequence). This CDR3 region has 15 residues. The junction had 10 bases not matched to a gene; V was cut back by 5 bases and J by 8 bases.

The J gene is TRBJ2-1, the V gene TRBV28; no firm D call. The CDR3 is made up of 16 amino acids. The germline gives CDR1 MDHEN, CDR2 SYDVKM. V was trimmed by 1 base and J by 6 bases, leaving 16 bases between them. CDR3 DNA: TGTGCCAGCAGTTTATTGGGTTTCGGCGGAGCCAATGAGCAGTTCTTC. Translated, it gives CASSLLGFGGANEQFF.

This rearrangement joins TRBV28 to TRBJ2-2; D is unresolved. This CDR3 has 11 amino acids. CDR1 MDHEN and CDR2 SYDVKM come from the germline V gene. Trimming shortened V by 6 bases and J by 9 bases, and 8 bases separated the two germline ends. For the CDR3, the DNA is TGTGCCAGCAGCGCACCAAGGGAGCTGTTTTTT. It translates to CASSAPRELFF.

The chain is built from TRBV7-2 and TRBJ2-7; 10 bases align to TRBD2. The V segment lost 1 base and the J segment 1 base; nucleotides outside the gene matches: 13. Germline V gene lookup returns CDR1 SGHTA and CDR2 FQGNSA. This CDR3 spans 19 amino acids. This CDR3 reads CASSLGRGILAGLSYEQYF. The CDR3 bases are TGTGCCAGCAGCTTAGGACGGGGAATACTAGCGGGACTATCCTACGAGCAGTACTTC.